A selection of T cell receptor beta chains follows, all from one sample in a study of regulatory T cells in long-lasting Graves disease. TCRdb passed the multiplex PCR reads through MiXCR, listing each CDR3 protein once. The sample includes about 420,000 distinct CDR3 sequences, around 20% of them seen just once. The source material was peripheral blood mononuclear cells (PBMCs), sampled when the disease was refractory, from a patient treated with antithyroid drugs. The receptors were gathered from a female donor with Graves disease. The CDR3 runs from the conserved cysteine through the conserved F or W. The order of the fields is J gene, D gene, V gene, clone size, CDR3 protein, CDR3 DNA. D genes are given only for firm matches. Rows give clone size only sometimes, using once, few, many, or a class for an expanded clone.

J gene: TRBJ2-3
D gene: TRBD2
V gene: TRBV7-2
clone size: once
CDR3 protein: CASSLFSLAEVSTDTQYF
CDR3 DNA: TGTGCCAGCAGCTTATTCAGTCTAGCGGAAGTTAGCACAGATACGCAGTATTTT

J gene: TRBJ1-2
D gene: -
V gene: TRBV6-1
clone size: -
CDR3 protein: CASSDEQGLSGYTF
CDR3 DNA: TGTGCCAGCAGTGACGAACAGGGACTCAGTGGCTACACCTTC

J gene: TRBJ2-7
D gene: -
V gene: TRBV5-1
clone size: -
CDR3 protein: CASSLVGGGGEQYF
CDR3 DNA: TGCGCCAGCAGCTTGGTCGGGGGAGGTGGCGAGCAGTACTTC

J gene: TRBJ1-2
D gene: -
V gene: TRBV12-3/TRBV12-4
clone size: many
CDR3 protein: CASSSEAQGGTF
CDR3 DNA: TGTGCCAGCAGTTCCGAGGCACAGGGAGGGACCTTC

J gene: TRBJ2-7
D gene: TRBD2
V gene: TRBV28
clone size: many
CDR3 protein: CASVSGASYEQYF
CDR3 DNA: TGTGCCAGCGTCAGCGGGGCGTCCTACGAGCAGTACTTC

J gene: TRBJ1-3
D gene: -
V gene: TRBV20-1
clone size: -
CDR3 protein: CSASGRGTGNTIYF
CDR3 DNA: TGCAGTGCTAGCGGCAGGGGAACTGGAAACACCATATATTTT

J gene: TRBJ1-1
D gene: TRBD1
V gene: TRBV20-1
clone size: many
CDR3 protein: CSARDRRQGMAEAFF
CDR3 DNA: TGCAGTGCTAGAGATCGGAGACAGGGTATGGCTGAAGCTTTCTTT

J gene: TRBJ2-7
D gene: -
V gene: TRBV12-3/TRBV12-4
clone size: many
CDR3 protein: CASSLGDVTYEQYF
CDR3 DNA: TGTGCCAGCAGTTTAGGGGACGTAACCTACGAGCAGTACTTC

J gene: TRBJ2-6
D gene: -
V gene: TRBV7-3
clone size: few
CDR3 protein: CASSLKGRGSSGANVLTF
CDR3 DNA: TGTGCCAGCAGCTTAAAGGGCAGGGGAAGCTCTGGGGCCAACGTCCTGACTTTC

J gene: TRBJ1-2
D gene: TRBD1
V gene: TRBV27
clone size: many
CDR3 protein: CASSFGTADGYTF
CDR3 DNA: TGTGCCAGCAGTTTTGGGACAGCGGATGGCTACACCTTC

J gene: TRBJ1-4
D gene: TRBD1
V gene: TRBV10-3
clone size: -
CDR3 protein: CATKTGGEKLFF
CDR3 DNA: TGTGCCACAAAAACAGGGGGAGAAAAACTGTTTTTT

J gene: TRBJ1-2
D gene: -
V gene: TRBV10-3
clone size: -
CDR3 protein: CAISGGQDAGYTF
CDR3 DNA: TGTGCCATCAGTGGGGGACAAGACGCTGGCTACACCTTC

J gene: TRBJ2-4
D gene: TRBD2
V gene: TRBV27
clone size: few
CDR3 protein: CASRGLAGGPTSLAKNIQYF
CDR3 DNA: TGTGCCAGCAGGGGACTAGCGGGAGGGCCCACTTCTCTAGCCAAAAACATTCAGTACTTC

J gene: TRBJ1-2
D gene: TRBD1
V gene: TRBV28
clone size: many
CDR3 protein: CASSRTGLTSGSYGYTF
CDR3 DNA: TGTGCCAGCAGTCGGACAGGGTTGACGTCGGGATCCTATGGCTACACCTTC

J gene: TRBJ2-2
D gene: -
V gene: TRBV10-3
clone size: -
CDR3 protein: CASSYPLLAANRGELFF
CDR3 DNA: TGTGCCAGCAGTTACCCCCTTTTAGCTGCGAACAGGGGGGAGCTGTTTTTT

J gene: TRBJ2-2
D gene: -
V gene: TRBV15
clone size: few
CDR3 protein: CATSRDLSLKGTGELFF
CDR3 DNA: TGTGCCACCAGCAGAGATCTGTCCCTCAAGGGGACCGGGGAGCTGTTTTTT

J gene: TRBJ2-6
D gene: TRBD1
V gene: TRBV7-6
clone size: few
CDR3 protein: CASSFGTVRRSGANVLTF
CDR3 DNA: TGTGCCAGCAGCTTTGGGACAGTGCGACGCTCTGGGGCCAACGTCCTGACTTTC

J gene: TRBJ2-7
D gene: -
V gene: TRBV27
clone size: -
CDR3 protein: CASRASALTYEQYF
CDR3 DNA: TGTGCCAGCCGCGCCAGCGCCCTCACCTACGAGCAGTACTTC

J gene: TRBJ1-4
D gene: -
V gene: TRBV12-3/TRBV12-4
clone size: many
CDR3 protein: CASSLEGKLFF
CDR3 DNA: TGTGCCAGCAGTTTGGAGGGAAAACTGTTTTTT

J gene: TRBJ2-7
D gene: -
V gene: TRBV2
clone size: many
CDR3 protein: CASSEPGRIYEQYF
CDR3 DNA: TGTGCCAGCAGTGAACCGGGCCGCATCTACGAGCAGTACTTC

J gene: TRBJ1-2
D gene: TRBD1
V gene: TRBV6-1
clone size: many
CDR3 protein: CASTKGADRGMTFYGYTF
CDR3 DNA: TGTGCCAGCACTAAAGGTGCCGACAGGGGGATGACTTTCTATGGCTACACCTTC

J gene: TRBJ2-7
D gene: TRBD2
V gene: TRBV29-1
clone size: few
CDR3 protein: CSVWLAGGGEQYF
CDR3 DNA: TGCAGCGTTTGGCTAGCGGGAGGCGGCGAGCAGTACTTC

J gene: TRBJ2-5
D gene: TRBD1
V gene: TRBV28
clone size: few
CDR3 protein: CASSTGGPETQYF
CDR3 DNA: TGTGCCAGCAGTACAGGGGGCCCAGAGACCCAGTACTTC

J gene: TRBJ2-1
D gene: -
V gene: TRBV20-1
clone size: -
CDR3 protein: CSARDEGTSYNEQFF
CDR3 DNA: TGCAGTGCTAGAGATGAGGGGACATCCTACAATGAGCAGTTCTTC

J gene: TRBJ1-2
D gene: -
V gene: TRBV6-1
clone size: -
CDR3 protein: CATDTKAHYGYTF
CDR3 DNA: TGTGCCACCGACACAAAAGCTCACTATGGCTACACCTTC

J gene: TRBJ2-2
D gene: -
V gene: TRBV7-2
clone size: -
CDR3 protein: CASSASNGLTGELFF
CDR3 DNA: TGTGCCAGCAGCGCTTCTAACGGCCTCACCGGGGAGCTGTTTTTT

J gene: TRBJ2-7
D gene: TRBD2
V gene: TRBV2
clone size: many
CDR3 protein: CASIYGLAGNLYEQYF
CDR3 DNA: TGTGCCAGCATTTATGGACTAGCGGGAAACCTATACGAGCAGTACTTC

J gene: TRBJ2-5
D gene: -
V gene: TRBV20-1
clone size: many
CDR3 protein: CSASLGGRETQYF
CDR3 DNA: TGCAGTGCTAGCTTGGGTGGGAGAGAGACCCAGTACTTC

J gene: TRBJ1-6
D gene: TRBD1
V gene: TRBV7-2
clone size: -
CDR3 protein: CASSLRATGVNSPLHF
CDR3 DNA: TGTGCCAGCAGCTTACGCGCTACAGGGGTTAATTCACCCCTCCACTTT

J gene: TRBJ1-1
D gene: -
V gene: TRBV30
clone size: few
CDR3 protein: CAWSPGGVEAFF
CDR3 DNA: TGTGCCTGGAGCCCAGGTGGGGTCGAAGCTTTCTTT

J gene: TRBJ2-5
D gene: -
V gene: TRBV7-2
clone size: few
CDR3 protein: CASSLSQTSRTQYF
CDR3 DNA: TGTGCCAGCAGCTTATCGCAGACTAGTCGGACCCAGTACTTC

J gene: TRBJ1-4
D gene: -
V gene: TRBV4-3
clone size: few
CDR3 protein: CASSQVMGSISEKLFF
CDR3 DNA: TGCGCCAGCAGCCAAGTTATGGGGTCGATTAGTGAAAAACTGTTTTTT

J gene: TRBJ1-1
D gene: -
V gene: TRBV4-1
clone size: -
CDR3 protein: CASSQRDEGRGEAFF
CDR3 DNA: TGCGCCAGCAGCCAGAGGGATGAGGGGAGGGGTGAAGCTTTCTTT

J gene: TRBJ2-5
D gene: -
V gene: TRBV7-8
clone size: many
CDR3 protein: CASSRGTIQETQYF
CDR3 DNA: TGTGCCAGCAGCAGGGGCACCATCCAAGAGACCCAGTACTTC

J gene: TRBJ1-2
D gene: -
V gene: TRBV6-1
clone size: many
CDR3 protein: CASRRGSGEVYGYTF
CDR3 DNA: TGTGCCAGCAGACGGGGCTCAGGGGAGGTCTATGGCTACACCTTC

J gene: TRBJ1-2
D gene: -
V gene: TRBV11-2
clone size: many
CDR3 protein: CASSHGGVFVDGYTF
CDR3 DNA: TGTGCCAGCAGCCATGGAGGGGTGTTCGTCGATGGCTACACCTTC

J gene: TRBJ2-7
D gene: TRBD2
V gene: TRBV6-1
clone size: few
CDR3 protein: CASRERGSSYEQYF
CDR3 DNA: TGTGCCAGCAGGGAGCGGGGGAGCTCCTACGAGCAGTACTTC

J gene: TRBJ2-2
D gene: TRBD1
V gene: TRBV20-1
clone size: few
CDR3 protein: CSADRPDRENTGELFF
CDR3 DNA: TGCAGTGCCGATCGACCGGACAGGGAGAACACCGGGGAGCTGTTTTTT

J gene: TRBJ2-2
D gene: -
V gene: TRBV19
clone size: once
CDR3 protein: CASSIQGLNTGELFF
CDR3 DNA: TGTGCCAGCTCTATTCAGGGACTGAACACCGGGGAGCTGTTTTTT

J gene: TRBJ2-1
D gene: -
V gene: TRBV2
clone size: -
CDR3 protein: CASSYFLGTDYNEQFF
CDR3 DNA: TGTGCCAGCAGTTACTTTCTCGGGACGGACTACAATGAGCAGTTCTTC

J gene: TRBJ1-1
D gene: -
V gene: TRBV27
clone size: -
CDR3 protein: CASSIRRPVAFF
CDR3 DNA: TGTGCCAGCAGTATACGGCGTCCGGTGGCTTTCTTT

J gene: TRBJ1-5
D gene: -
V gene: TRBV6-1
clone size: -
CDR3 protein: CASKKAEIPYSNQPQHF
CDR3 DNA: TGTGCCAGCAAGAAGGCAGAGATCCCGTATAGCAATCAGCCCCAGCATTTT

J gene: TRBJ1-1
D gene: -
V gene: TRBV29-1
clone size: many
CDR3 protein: CSVDRMNTEAFF
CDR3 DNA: TGCAGCGTTGACAGAATGAACACTGAAGCTTTCTTT

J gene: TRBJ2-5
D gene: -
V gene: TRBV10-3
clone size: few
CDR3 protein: CAISEVVDYETQYF
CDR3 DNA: TGTGCCATCAGTGAAGTAGTAGACTACGAGACCCAGTACTTC

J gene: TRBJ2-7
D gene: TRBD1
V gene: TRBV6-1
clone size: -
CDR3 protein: CASNPGQGLDEQYF
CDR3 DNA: TGTGCCAGCAACCCCGGACAGGGATTAGACGAGCAGTACTTC

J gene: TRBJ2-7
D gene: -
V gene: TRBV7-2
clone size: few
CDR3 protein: CASSLYWGWGTHSYEQYF
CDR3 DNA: TGTGCCAGCAGCTTATATTGGGGTTGGGGAACACACTCCTACGAGCAGTACTTC

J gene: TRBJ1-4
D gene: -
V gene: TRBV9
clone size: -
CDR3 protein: CASSVSTTNEKLFF
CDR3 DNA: TGTGCCAGCAGCGTTTCTACGACTAACGAAAAACTGTTTTTT

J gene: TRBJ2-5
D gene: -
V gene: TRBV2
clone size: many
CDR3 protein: CASRRGLGGGETQYF
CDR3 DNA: TGTGCCAGCAGACGAGGACTAGGGGGCGGTGAGACCCAGTACTTC

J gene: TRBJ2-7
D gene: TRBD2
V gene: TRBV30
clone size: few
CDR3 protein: CAWREGTSGTYEQYF
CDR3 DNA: TGTGCCTGGAGGGAGGGTACTAGCGGGACCTACGAGCAGTACTTC

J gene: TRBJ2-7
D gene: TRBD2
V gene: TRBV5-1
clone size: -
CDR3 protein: CASSLGLAGGVSYEQYF
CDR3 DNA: TGCGCCAGCAGCTTGGGACTAGCGGGAGGGGTCTCCTACGAGCAGTACTTC

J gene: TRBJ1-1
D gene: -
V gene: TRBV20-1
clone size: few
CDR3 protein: CSASSQAVNTEAFF
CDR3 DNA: TGCAGTGCTAGTAGCCAGGCGGTGAACACTGAAGCTTTCTTT

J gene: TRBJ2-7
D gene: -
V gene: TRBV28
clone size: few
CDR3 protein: CAGARSSYEQYF
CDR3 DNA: TGTGCCGGTGCGAGAAGCTCCTACGAGCAGTACTTC

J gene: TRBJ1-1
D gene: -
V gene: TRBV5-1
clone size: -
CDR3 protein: CASSLYRSPMGNTEAFF
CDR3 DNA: TGCGCCAGCAGCTTGTACAGATCCCCCATGGGGAACACTGAAGCTTTCTTT